Below, 7 T cell receptor beta chains from the same sample are listed, as sequenced in a study of blood T cell repertoires in COVID-19. The table came from immunoSEQ multiplex PCR; TCRdb's copy has only in-frame clones and leaves some out. This sample carries 90,000 to 130,000 clones, 88% of them seen once, and the ten largest clones take around 3.2%. Sequencing used peripheral blood. Receptor source: a woman between 45 and 60 years old with acute or convalescent COVID-19.

This chain uses TRBV28 with TRBJ2-7; TRBD2 matches 11 bases. With 5 bases clipped from V and 2 bases from J, the junction kept 5 bases outside the gene matches. This CDR3 is built from 15 residues. The germline CDR1 and CDR2 sequences are MDHEN and SYDVKM. The DNA for the CDR3 is TGTGCCAGCAGTATCCAGACTAGCGGGGCCTACGAGCAGTACTTC. This gives the protein CASSIQTSGAYEQYF.

V is TRBV5-1 and J is TRBJ1-6, with a possible D match to TRBD1 (5 bases). Trimming left V 5 bases short and J 5 bases short, with 14 bases between. CDR1 SGHRS and CDR2 YFSETQ come from the germline V gene. The CDR3 has 15 amino acids. CDR3 in amino acids: CASRESQGNNSPLHF. CDR3 bases: TGCGCCAGCAGGGAATCCCAGGGAAATAATTCACCCCTCCACTTT.

The chain uses TRBV11-3 and TRBJ2-1, with 11 bases lining up with TRBD2. Germline V gene data show CDR1 as SGHNT and CDR2 as YENEEA. The CDR3 totals 19 residues. Trimming at V came to 4 bases and at J to 1 base, leaving 12 bases not matched to a gene. The DNA for the CDR3 is TGTGCCAGCAGCTCGTCCCGGGGTAGCGGGAGGGGGTCCTACAATGAGCAGTTCTTC. Translation: CASSSSRGSGRGSYNEQFF.

The genes are TRBV15 and TRBJ2-3, with D possibly being TRBD2 (5 bases). Deletions cut 5 bases from V and 1 base from J, with 25 bases between. Germline CDR1 and CDR2: LNHNV and YYDKDF (reference sequence). This CDR3 comprises 19 residues. This chain's CDR3 is CATSLGGLADTLGTDTQYF. The CDR3 coding sequence is TGTGCCACCAGCCTAGGTGGTCTAGCAGACACCTTGGGCACAGATACGCAGTATTTT.

This chain uses TRBV24-1 with TRBJ2-1, with unresolved D. The V gene's germline CDR1 is KGHDR and CDR2 SFDVKD. The CDR3 is 14 amino acids. V was cut by 3 bases and J by 0 bases, with 5 bases left in between. The CDR3 DNA sequence: TGTGCCACCAGTGATCCGAGCTCCTACAATGAGCAGTTCTTC. As protein: CATSDPSSYNEQFF.

This clone has just a few counts. CDR3: CASSSGQEISGNTIYF. For the CDR3, the DNA is TGCGCCAGCAGCTCTGGACAGGAGATCTCTGGAAACACCATATATTTT. The V gene is TRBV5-1, the J gene TRBJ1-3; 7 positions agree with TRBD1. Germline V gene data show CDR1 as SGHRS and CDR2 as YFSETQ. The CDR3 sequence is 16 residues long. V was clipped by 3 bases and J by 0 bases; unmatched bases: 6.

The V gene is TRBV6-5, the J gene TRBJ1-2; 8 positions agree with TRBD1. Germline trimming cut 6 bases from V and 5 bases from J; bases unmatched to any gene: 5. The CDR3 sequence is 13 residues long. Germline V gene lookup returns CDR1 MNHEY and CDR2 SVGAGI. The CDR3 sequence is CASSTGGVYGYTF. The CDR3 DNA follows: TGTGCCAGCAGCACAGGGGGGGTATATGGCTACACCTTC.